Sequencing of this TCR beta chain was carried out in a study of T cell responses to AZD1222 COVID-19 vaccine. Profiled with immunoSEQ multiplex PCR; TCRdb holds only in-frame clones, not every one. The profile shows 98,000 or so clones, around 84% of them singletons. This clone is a singleton in its sample. This CDR3 contains 16 residues. V was clipped by 5 bases and J by 9 bases; unmatched bases: 13. The germline V gene has CDR1 SGHAT and CDR2 FQDESV (reference sequence). The material was peripheral blood, obtained on day 0 of AZD1222 vaccination. This clonotype originated in an adult in good health. J is TRBJ2-1 and V is TRBV11-1, with 10 bases that match TRBD1. The CDR3 protein is CASSNMVDRGLVEQFF. In DNA form, the CDR3 reads TGTGCCAGCAGCAATATGGTAGACAGGGGGCTGGTTGAGCAGTTCTTC. Variable domain in full (rest from reference TRBV11-1 and TRBJ2-1): EAEVAQSPRYKITEKSQAVAFWCDPISGHATLYWYRQILGQGPELLVQFQDESVVDDSQLPKDRFSAERLKGVDSTLKIQPAELGDSAMYLCASSNMVDRGLVEQFFGPGTRLTVL.